These T cell receptor beta chains were read from a single sample in a study of blood T cells in healthy people across ages. TCRdb processed the 5' RACE reads anew with MiXCR; each CDR3 protein has one entry. Altogether 1.2 million to 1.5 million distinct CDR3 sequences are present, approximately 40% being singletons, with the ten largest covering 6.5% to 10%. The sample comprised blood. The receptors originated from a woman younger than 35 in good health. CDR3s include the opening cysteine and the closing phenylalanine or tryptophan. Each record gives: V gene, J gene, clone size, D gene, CDR3 DNA, CDR3 protein. A D gene is named only where the DNA matches it firmly. Expanded clones are given a class, and other clones once, few, many or no size at all.

V gene: TRBV20-1; J gene: TRBJ1-4; clone size: .; D gene: TRBD1; CDR3 DNA: TGCAGTGCTAGACCTTATAGGGGGCGACGGGCCGAAAAACTGTTTTTT; CDR3 protein: CSARPYRGRRAEKLFF
V gene: TRBV7-2; J gene: TRBJ2-3; clone size: few; D gene: .; CDR3 DNA: TGTGCCAGCAGCGGAGTTACTGGCGCTCCCACAGATACGCAGTATTTT; CDR3 protein: CASSGVTGAPTDTQYF
V gene: TRBV29-1; J gene: TRBJ2-7; clone size: few; D gene: .; CDR3 DNA: TGCAGCGTTGAGAAGTCCCGGGACATTCCCGAGCAGTACTTC; CDR3 protein: CSVEKSRDIPEQYF
V gene: TRBV14; J gene: TRBJ2-7; clone size: .; D gene: .; CDR3 DNA: TGTGCCAGCAGCCAAGGTCCCGGGGAGGCCTACGAGCAGTACTTC; CDR3 protein: CASSQGPGEAYEQYF
V gene: TRBV12-3/TRBV12-4; J gene: TRBJ2-3; clone size: .; D gene: TRBD2; CDR3 DNA: TGTGCCAGCAGTTTACGGGGCATAGCGGGAGATACGCAGTATTTT; CDR3 protein: CASSLRGIAGDTQYF
V gene: TRBV2; J gene: TRBJ2-2; clone size: .; D gene: .; CDR3 DNA: TGTGCCAGCAGCGCTCCGGTGGGGACAATAAACACCGGGGAGCTGTTTTTT; CDR3 protein: CASSAPVGTINTGELFF
V gene: TRBV4-1; J gene: TRBJ2-7; clone size: few; D gene: .; CDR3 DNA: TGCGCCAGCAGCCAAGATGTGGGACGTACGCAGTACTTC; CDR3 protein: CASSQDVGRTQYF
V gene: TRBV20-1; J gene: TRBJ2-7; clone size: once; D gene: .; CDR3 DNA: TGCAGTGCTAGAGGGGCTAGGGGCCACGAGCAGTACTTC; CDR3 protein: CSARGARGHEQYF
V gene: TRBV28; J gene: TRBJ1-2; clone size: few; D gene: .; CDR3 DNA: TGTGCCAGCAGCTCAAGGGAATATGGCTACACCTTC; CDR3 protein: CASSSREYGYTF
V gene: TRBV9; J gene: TRBJ2-2; clone size: .; D gene: TRBD2; CDR3 DNA: TGTGCCAGCAGCGTCCGGCTAGCGGGAGAAGGCGGGGAGCTGTTTTTT; CDR3 protein: CASSVRLAGEGGELFF
V gene: TRBV6-5; J gene: TRBJ2-2; clone size: .; D gene: .; CDR3 DNA: TGTGCCAGCAGGGCCGGGACACTGCTTGTCGGGGAGCTGTTTTTT; CDR3 protein: CASRAGTLLVGELFF
V gene: TRBV20-1; J gene: TRBJ1-4; clone size: few; D gene: .; CDR3 DNA: TGCAGTGCTAGCGGAGGGTTGCCCCCCCCCAATGAAAAACTGTTTTTT; CDR3 protein: CSASGGLPPPNEKLFF
V gene: TRBV6-5; J gene: TRBJ1-6; clone size: .; D gene: TRBD1; CDR3 DNA: TGTGCCAGCAGTCCCGGGACAGGGGCATATAATTCACCCCTCCACTTT; CDR3 protein: CASSPGTGAYNSPLHF
V gene: TRBV7-8; J gene: TRBJ2-1; clone size: few; D gene: .; CDR3 DNA: TGTGCCAGCACCGGGACCGCGAGCTCCTACAATGAGCAGTTCTTC; CDR3 protein: CASTGTASSYNEQFF